This T cell receptor beta chain stems from a study of blood T cell repertoires in COVID-19. Study-level background: Donors in the United States, Italy and Spain gave samples during acute or convalescent COVID-19. From T cells, B-cell-depleted T cells, or PBMCs came the material, which was cDNA or gDNA.

Clones were sequenced by immunoSEQ multiplex PCR, and TCRdb holds only the in-frame ones, with some missing. The table lists 150,000 to 200,000 clones, over 75% of them singletons, with 2.8% in the top ten. CDR1 is SGHTA, CDR2 FQGNSA, per germline. This CDR3 is 15 amino acids long. Trimming cost V 8 bases and J 8 bases; bases outside gene matches: 14. This TCR derives from a man in his 70s with acute or convalescent COVID-19. What was sequenced was peripheral blood. The chain employs TRBV7-2 and TRBJ1-4; 7 positions agree with TRBD1. The CDR3 loop is CASGPGDRVREKLFF. In DNA form, the CDR3 reads TGTGCCAGCGGCCCCGGGGACAGAGTTCGGGAAAAACTGTTTTTT. Looking up the rest from reference TRBV7-2 and TRBJ1-4 gives the full variable domain: GAGVSQSPSNKVTEKGKDVELRCDPISGHTALYWYRQSLGQGLEFLIYFQGNSAPDKSGLPSDRFSAERTGGSVSTLTIQRTQQEDSAVYLCASGPGDRVREKLFFGSGTQLSVL.